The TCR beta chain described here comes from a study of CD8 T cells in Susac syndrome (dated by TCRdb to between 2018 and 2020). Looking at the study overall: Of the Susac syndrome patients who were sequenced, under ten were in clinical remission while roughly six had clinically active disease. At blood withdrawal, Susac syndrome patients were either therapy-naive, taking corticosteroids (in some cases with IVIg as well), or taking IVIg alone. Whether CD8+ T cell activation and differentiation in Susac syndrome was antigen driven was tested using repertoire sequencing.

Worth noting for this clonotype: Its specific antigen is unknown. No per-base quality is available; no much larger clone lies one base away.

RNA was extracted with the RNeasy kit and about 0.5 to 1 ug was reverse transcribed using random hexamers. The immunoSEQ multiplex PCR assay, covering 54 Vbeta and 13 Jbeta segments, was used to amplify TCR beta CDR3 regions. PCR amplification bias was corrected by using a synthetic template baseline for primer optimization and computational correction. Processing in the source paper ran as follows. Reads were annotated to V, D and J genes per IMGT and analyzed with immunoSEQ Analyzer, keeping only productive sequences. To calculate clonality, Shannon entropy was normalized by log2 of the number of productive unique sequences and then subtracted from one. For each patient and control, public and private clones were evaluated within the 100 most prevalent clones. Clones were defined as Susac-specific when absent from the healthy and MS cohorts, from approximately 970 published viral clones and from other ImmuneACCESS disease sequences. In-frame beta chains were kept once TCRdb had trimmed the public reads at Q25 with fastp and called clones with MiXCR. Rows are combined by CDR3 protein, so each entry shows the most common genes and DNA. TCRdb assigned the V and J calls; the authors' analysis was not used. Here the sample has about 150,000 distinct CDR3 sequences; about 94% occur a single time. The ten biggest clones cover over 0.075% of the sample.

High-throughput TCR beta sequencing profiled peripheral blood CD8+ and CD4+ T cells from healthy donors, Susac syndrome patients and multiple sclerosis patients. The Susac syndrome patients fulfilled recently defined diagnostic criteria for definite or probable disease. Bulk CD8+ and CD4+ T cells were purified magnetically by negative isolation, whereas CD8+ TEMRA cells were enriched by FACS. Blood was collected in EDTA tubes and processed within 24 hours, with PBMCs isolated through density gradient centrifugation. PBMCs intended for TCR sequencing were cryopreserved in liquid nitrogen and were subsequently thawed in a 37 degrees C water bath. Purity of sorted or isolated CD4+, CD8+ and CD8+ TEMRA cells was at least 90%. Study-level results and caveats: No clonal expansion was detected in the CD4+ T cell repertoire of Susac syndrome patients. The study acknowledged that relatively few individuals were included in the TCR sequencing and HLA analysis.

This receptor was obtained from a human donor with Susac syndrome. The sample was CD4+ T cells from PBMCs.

The DNA is TGTGCCAGCAGCGATCAAGGGGGCAATCAGCCCCAGCATTTT. This yields the protein CASSDQGGNQPQHF. Recombination linked TRBV9 to TRBJ1-5; TRBD1 could be the D gene, as 5 bases match. The germline V gene provides CDR1 SGDLS and CDR2 YYNGEE. The CDR3, from cysteine to phenylalanine, totals 14 residues. Only the CDR3 DNA stays, 42 bases, in frame from base 1. The junction carries 9 bases between V and J, which are trimmed by 3 bases and 2 bases respectively.